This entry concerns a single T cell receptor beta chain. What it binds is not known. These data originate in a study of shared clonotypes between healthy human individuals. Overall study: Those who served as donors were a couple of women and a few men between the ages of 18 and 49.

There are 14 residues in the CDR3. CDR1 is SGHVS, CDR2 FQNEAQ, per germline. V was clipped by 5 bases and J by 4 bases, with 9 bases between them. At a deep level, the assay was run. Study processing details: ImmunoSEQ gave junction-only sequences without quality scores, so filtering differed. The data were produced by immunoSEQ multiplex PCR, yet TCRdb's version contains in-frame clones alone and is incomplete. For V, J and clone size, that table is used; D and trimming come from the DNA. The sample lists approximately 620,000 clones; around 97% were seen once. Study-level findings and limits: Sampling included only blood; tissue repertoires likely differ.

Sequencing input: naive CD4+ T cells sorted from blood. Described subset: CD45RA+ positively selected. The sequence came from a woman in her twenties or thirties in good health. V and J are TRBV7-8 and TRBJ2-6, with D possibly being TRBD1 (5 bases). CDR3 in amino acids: CASSPGYGANVLTF. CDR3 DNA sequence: TGTGCCAGCAGCCCAGGGTACGGGGCCAACGTCCTGACTTTC.